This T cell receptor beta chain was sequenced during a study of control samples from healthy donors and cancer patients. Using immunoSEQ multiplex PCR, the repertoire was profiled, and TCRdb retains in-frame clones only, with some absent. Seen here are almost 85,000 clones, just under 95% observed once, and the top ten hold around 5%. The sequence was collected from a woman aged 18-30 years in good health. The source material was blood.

Here the CDR3 reads CASSEGHRYTEAFF. In DNA form, the CDR3 reads TGCGCCAGCAGTGAGGGACACCGCTACACTGAAGCTTTCTTT. The chain combines TRBV10-2 with TRBJ1-1; possibly TRBD1 for D (5 bases). The CDR3 loop spans 14 amino acids. Germline V gene lookup returns CDR1 WSHSY and CDR2 SAAADI. V was pared by 2 bases and J by 3 bases, with 10 bases between.